These T cell receptor beta chains were read from a single sample in a study of T cells in localized non-small cell lung cancer. TCRdb keeps only in-frame clones here, not all; method: immunoSEQ multiplex PCR. The data contain tens of thousands of clones, 80% of them singletons. Here the sequenced sample was peripheral blood, taken before any cancer treatment. These receptor sequences come from a female donor at least 60 years old with stage I lung adenocarcinoma. Both conserved end residues are part of each CDR3. The order of the fields is D gene, clone size, V gene, J gene, CDR3 DNA, CDR3 protein. A D gene is named only where the DNA matches it firmly. Clone sizes are given selectively: once, few, many, or a class where the clone is expanded.

>TRBD2|.|TRBV27|TRBJ2-3
TGTGCCAGCAGTCCCGGGACTAGCGGGAGGTGGGGCACAGATACGCAGTATTTT
CASSPGTSGRWGTDTQYF
>TRBD1|.|TRBV27|TRBJ1-5
TGTGCCAGCAGTTTATCGACAGGGGGCTGGCAGCCCCAGCATTTT
CASSLSTGGWQPQHF
>.|few|TRBV7-2|TRBJ2-2
TGTGCCAGCAACCTCCGAGGGGAGAACACCGGGGAGCTGTTTTTT
CASNLRGENTGELFF
>.|.|TRBV5-4|TRBJ2-3
TGTGCCAGCAGCTTGTCAAGGGGAGCAACAGATACGCAGTATTTT
CASSLSRGATDTQYF
>.|.|TRBV10-3|TRBJ1-4
TGTGCCATCAGTAAGGGGGATAATGAAAAACTGTTTTTT
CAISKGDNEKLFF
>.|.|TRBV6-5|TRBJ2-7
TGTGCCAGCAGTCCTGATGGAAGGGCCTACGAGCAGTACTTC
CASSPDGRAYEQYF
>.|.|TRBV15|TRBJ2-5
TGTGCCACCAGCAGAGATTTCGGTCAAGAGACCCAGTACTTC
CATSRDFGQETQYF
>.|.|TRBV27|TRBJ1-5
TGTGCCAGCAGTATAAAACCCCCAGGGGTTCGGGCGAGGCCCCAGCATTTT
CASSIKPPGVRARPQHF
>.|.|TRBV2|TRBJ2-5
TGTGCGACGATAGCAGCGGATCGTCAAGAGACCCAGTACTTC
CATIAADRQETQYF
>.|once|TRBV7-9|TRBJ2-7
TGTGCCAGCAGTCCCCAGCAGCTCTCCTACGAGCAGTACTTC
CASSPQQLSYEQYF
>.|.|TRBV6-5|TRBJ2-1
TGTGCCAGCAGTTACGGACCCTACAATGAGCAGTTCTTC
CASSYGPYNEQFF
>TRBD1|.|TRBV5-1|TRBJ1-2
TGCGCCAGCAGCCGACAGGGGGGGATAGATGGCTACACCTTC
CASSRQGGIDGYTF
>TRBD1|.|TRBV7-2|TRBJ2-5
TGTGCCAGCAGCTCTGGGGGACAGGATTTACAAGAGACCCAGTACTTC
CASSSGGQDLQETQYF
>TRBD1|.|TRBV28|TRBJ1-6
TGTGCCAGCAGTTTCGCTGACAGGGTTAATTCACCCCTCCACTTT
CASSFADRVNSPLHF
>.|.|TRBV6-5|TRBJ1-1
TGTGCCAGCTCGAGAGGCATGAACACTGAAGCTTTCTTT
CASSRGMNTEAFF
>.|.|TRBV7-3|TRBJ2-7
TGTGCCAGCTCTCTTTACCCTTCCTACGAGCAGTACTTC
CASSLYPSYEQYF
>.|.|TRBV19|TRBJ2-7
TGTGCCAGTAGTATTGGGCTTTTGGGGGAGCAGTACTTC
CASSIGLLGEQYF
>.|.|TRBV21-1|TRBJ2-1
TGTGCCAGCAGCGCGGCGGGGGGGCCACACAATGAGCAGTTCTTC
CASSAAGGPHNEQFF
>.|.|TRBV28|TRBJ2-7
TGTGCCAGCACGGCCGGATCCTACGAGCAGTACTTC
CASTAGSYEQYF
>.|.|TRBV28|TRBJ1-1
TGTGCCAGCTCCCGGTGGAGGGAGGGCACTGAAGCTTTCTTT
CASSRWREGTEAFF
>.|.|TRBV28|TRBJ1-1
TGTGCCAGCAATAATCAGGGGTCAGGGAACACTGAAGCTTTCTTT
CASNNQGSGNTEAFF
>.|.|TRBV5-4|TRBJ1-4
TGTGCCAGCAGCCCGAGGTATGGAGCTGATCTGGAAAAACTGTTTTTT
CASSPRYGADLEKLFF
>.|.|TRBV6-6|TRBJ1-2
TGTGCCAGCAGGTCGACAGCTAACTATGGCTACACCTTC
CASRSTANYGYTF
>TRBD2|.|TRBV19|TRBJ2-3
TGTGCCAGTAGTATAGATATGGGACTAGCGGGGAATACGCAGTATTTT
CASSIDMGLAGNTQYF
>.|once|TRBV6-1|TRBJ2-7
TGTGCCAGCAGTGAAATGGGGGGTACCTACGAGCAGTACTTC
CASSEMGGTYEQYF
>.|.|TRBV6-1|TRBJ2-1
TGTGCCAGCAGTGAAGGGTATTACAATGAGCAGTTCTTC
CASSEGYYNEQFF